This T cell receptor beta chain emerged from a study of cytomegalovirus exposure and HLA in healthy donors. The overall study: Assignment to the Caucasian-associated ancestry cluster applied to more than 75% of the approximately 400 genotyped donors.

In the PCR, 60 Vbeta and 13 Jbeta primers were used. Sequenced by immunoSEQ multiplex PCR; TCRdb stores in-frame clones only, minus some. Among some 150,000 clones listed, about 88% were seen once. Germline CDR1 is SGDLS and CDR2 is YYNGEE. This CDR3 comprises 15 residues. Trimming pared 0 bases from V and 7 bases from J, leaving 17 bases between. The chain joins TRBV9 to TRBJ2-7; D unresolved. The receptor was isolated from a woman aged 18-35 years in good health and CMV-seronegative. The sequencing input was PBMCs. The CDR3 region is CASSVGAVSSREQYF. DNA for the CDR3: TGTGCCAGCAGCGTAGGAGCCGTTTCATCTCGGGAGCAGTACTTC.